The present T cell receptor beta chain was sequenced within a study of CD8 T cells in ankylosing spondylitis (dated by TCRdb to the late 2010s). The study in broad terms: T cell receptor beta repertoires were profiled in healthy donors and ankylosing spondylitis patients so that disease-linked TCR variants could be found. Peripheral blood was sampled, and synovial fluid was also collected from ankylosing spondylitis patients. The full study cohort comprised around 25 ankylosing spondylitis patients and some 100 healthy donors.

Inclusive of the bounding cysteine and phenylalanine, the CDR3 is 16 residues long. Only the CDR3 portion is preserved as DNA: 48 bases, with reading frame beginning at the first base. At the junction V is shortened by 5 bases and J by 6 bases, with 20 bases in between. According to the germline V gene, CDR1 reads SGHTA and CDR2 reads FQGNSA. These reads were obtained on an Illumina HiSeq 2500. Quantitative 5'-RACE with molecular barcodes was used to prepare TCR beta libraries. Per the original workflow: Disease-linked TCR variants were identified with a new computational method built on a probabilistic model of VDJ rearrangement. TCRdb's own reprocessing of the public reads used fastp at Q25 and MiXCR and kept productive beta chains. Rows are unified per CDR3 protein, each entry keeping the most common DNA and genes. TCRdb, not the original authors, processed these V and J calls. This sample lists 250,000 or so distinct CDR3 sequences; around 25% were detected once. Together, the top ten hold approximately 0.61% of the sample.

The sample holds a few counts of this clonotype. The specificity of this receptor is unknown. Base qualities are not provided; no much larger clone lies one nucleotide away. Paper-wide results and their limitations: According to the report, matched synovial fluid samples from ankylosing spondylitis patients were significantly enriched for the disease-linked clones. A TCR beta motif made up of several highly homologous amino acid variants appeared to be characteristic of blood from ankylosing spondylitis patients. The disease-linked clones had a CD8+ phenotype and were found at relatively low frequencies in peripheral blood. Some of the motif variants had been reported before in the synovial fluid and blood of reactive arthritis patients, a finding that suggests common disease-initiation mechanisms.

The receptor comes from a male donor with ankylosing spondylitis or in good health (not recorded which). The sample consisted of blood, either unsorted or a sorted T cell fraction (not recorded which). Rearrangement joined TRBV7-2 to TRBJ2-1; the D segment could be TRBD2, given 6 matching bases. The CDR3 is CASSPVAGIRGNEQFF. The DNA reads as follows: TGTGCCAGCAGCCCAGTCGCGGGGATACGTGGCAATGAGCAGTTCTTC.